This TCR beta chain stems from a study of T-cell memory formation after mild COVID-19. General observations from the study: Contracting CD4+ clones lay largely in CM and EM, with CD8+ ones residing in EMRA. Pre-infection memory contained some responding clones, which suggested that cross-reactive memory had joined. Confirmation of SARS-CoV-2 specificity was lacking for second-wave clones peaking day 37.

The authors produced TCR alpha and TCR beta cDNA libraries with sample barcodes and UMIs by 5'RACE using constant-segment primers. Via MiXCR, TCRdb re-called the 5' RACE reads, giving one row per CDR3 protein. In the table there are 150,000 to 200,000 distinct CDR3 sequences, more than 9% of which are singletons. Germline V gene sequence: CDR1 SGHTA, CDR2 FQGNSA. The junction had 9 bases not matched to a gene; V was cut back by 5 bases and J by 2 bases. The CDR3 length is 16 residues. As to this clonotype: Its antigen is as yet unknown.

This chain joins TRBV7-2 and TRBJ2-7; the match to TRBD2 covers 10 bases. Source material: PBMCs or a T cell subset sorted from them (not recorded which). The TCR was taken from a man younger than 35 who had mild COVID-19 (a few samples of this study predate the infection). Cell type and time point are not known. The CDR3 region is CASSAIAGGGTYEQYF. CDR3 DNA sequence: TGTGCCAGCAGCGCGATAGCGGGGGGTGGGACCTACGAGCAGTACTTC.